The rows below give T cell receptor beta chains drawn from one sample of a study of Tregs in tolerant kidney transplant recipients. Some clones are missing from TCRdb's copy, which holds only in-frame ones; the method was immunoSEQ multiplex PCR. Of under 95,000 clones in the sample, around 93% are singletons; the top ten hold roughly 0.35%. Sequencing used Tregs from blood, obtained before the transplant. Receptor source: a human donor who received a combined kidney and bone marrow transplant. Each CDR3 is given with its conserved first and last residue. Each record gives: CDR3 protein, CDR3 DNA, J gene, clone size, D gene, V gene. A D gene is named only where the DNA matches it firmly. Not all rows give a size; the values are once, few, many and, for expanded clones, a class.

CDR3 protein: CASSGQGSSTEAFF; CDR3 DNA: TGTGCCAGCTCAGGACAGGGGTCGTCCACTGAAGCTTTCTTT; J gene: TRBJ1-1; clone size: once; D gene: TRBD1; V gene: TRBV18
CDR3 protein: CASLGGGRYVEKLFF; CDR3 DNA: TGTGCCAGCCTGGGGGGGGGCAGATATGTAGAAAAACTGTTTTTT; J gene: TRBJ1-4; clone size: -; D gene: -; V gene: TRBV27
CDR3 protein: CASSSSAGRGAAFF; CDR3 DNA: TGTGCCAGCAGTTCCTCCGCCGGACGGGGAGCAGCTTTCTTT; J gene: TRBJ1-1; clone size: -; D gene: -; V gene: TRBV28
CDR3 protein: CASSLPGTGINPGANVLTF; CDR3 DNA: TGTGCCAGCAGCTTACCGGGGACAGGGATTAATCCGGGGGCCAACGTCCTGACTTTC; J gene: TRBJ2-6; clone size: few; D gene: TRBD1; V gene: TRBV7-2
CDR3 protein: CASSLAGKGPREQYF; CDR3 DNA: TGCGCCAGCAGCTTGGCCGGGAAGGGTCCCCGCGAGCAGTACTTC; J gene: TRBJ2-7; clone size: -; D gene: -; V gene: TRBV5-1
CDR3 protein: CASSLGRGASYEQYF; CDR3 DNA: TGCGCCAGCAGCTTGGGTCGGGGGGCGTCCTACGAGCAGTACTTC; J gene: TRBJ2-7; clone size: -; D gene: -; V gene: TRBV5-1
CDR3 protein: CASSLRMGQGNYGYTF; CDR3 DNA: TGTGCCAGCAGTTTACGTATGGGACAGGGGAACTATGGCTACACCTTC; J gene: TRBJ1-2; clone size: -; D gene: TRBD1; V gene: TRBV28
CDR3 protein: CASSPYNEQFF; CDR3 DNA: TGTGCCAGCAGTCCGTACAATGAGCAGTTCTTC; J gene: TRBJ2-1; clone size: -; D gene: -; V gene: TRBV25-1
CDR3 protein: CASSLAGLETDTQYF; CDR3 DNA: TGCGCCAGCAGCTTGGCCGGACTAGAGACAGATACGCAGTATTTT; J gene: TRBJ2-3; clone size: -; D gene: TRBD2; V gene: TRBV5-1
CDR3 protein: CASSELLEEETQYF; CDR3 DNA: TGTGCCAGCAGTGAACTGTTGGAGGAGGAGACCCAGTACTTC; J gene: TRBJ2-5; clone size: -; D gene: -; V gene: TRBV6-1
CDR3 protein: CAWSVRGGTEAFF; CDR3 DNA: TGTGCCTGGAGTGTACGAGGGGGCACTGAAGCTTTCTTT; J gene: TRBJ1-1; clone size: -; D gene: -; V gene: TRBV30
CDR3 protein: CASSADREGHEQYF; CDR3 DNA: TGCGCCAGCAGCGCCGACAGGGAGGGACACGAGCAGTACTTC; J gene: TRBJ2-7; clone size: -; D gene: -; V gene: TRBV5-1
CDR3 protein: CSAREANEQYF; CDR3 DNA: TGCAGTGCTAGAGAGGCAAACGAGCAGTACTTC; J gene: TRBJ2-7; clone size: -; D gene: -; V gene: TRBV20-1
CDR3 protein: CAIRVRQGETYEQYF; CDR3 DNA: TGTGCCATCAGGGTTAGACAGGGTGAAACCTACGAGCAGTACTTC; J gene: TRBJ2-7; clone size: -; D gene: TRBD1; V gene: TRBV10-3
CDR3 protein: CASSGLAGSPYNEQFF; CDR3 DNA: TGCGCCAGCAGCGGACTAGCGGGGTCCCCTTACAATGAGCAGTTCTTC; J gene: TRBJ2-1; clone size: -; D gene: TRBD2; V gene: TRBV5-1
CDR3 protein: CASSPTQGTGAGGELFF; CDR3 DNA: TGTGCCAGCAGCCCAACCCAGGGGACAGGGGCTGGCGGGGAGCTGTTTTTT; J gene: TRBJ2-2; clone size: -; D gene: TRBD1; V gene: TRBV4-2
CDR3 protein: CASSLQGSQPQHF; CDR3 DNA: TGTGCCAGCTCGTTACAGGGATCTCAGCCCCAGCATTTT; J gene: TRBJ1-5; clone size: -; D gene: -; V gene: TRBV18
CDR3 protein: CASSILDRDNQPQHF; CDR3 DNA: TGTGCCAGTAGTATTTTGGACAGGGACAATCAGCCCCAGCATTTT; J gene: TRBJ1-5; clone size: -; D gene: TRBD1; V gene: TRBV19
CDR3 protein: CASRQGILDEQYF; CDR3 DNA: TGCGCCAGTCGCCAGGGAATTCTAGACGAGCAGTACTTC; J gene: TRBJ2-7; clone size: -; D gene: -; V gene: TRBV5-1
CDR3 protein: CASSQDVGSGSTDTQYF; CDR3 DNA: TGCGCCAGCAGCCAAGATGTGGGTAGCGGGAGCACAGATACGCAGTATTTT; J gene: TRBJ2-3; clone size: -; D gene: TRBD2; V gene: TRBV4-1
CDR3 protein: CASSRQEETEAFF; CDR3 DNA: TGTGCCAGCAGTCGACAGGAGGAAACTGAAGCTTTCTTT; J gene: TRBJ1-1; clone size: -; D gene: -; V gene: TRBV6-5
CDR3 protein: CASRSGTAYEQYF; CDR3 DNA: TGCGCCAGCAGGTCCGGGACGGCCTACGAGCAGTACTTC; J gene: TRBJ2-7; clone size: once; D gene: -; V gene: TRBV5-1
CDR3 protein: CASSIRGRVGELFF; CDR3 DNA: TGTGCCAGCAGCATCAGGGGTAGGGTCGGGGAGCTGTTTTTT; J gene: TRBJ2-2; clone size: -; D gene: -; V gene: TRBV7-3
CDR3 protein: CASALGQGTQNIQYF; CDR3 DNA: TGCGCCAGCGCTCTTGGGCAAGGCACCCAAAACATTCAGTACTTC; J gene: TRBJ2-4; clone size: -; D gene: -; V gene: TRBV5-1
CDR3 protein: CASSYSQGGEKLFF; CDR3 DNA: TGTGCCAGCAGTTACTCCCAGGGTGGTGAAAAACTGTTTTTT; J gene: TRBJ1-4; clone size: -; D gene: -; V gene: TRBV6-6
CDR3 protein: CASSQSHGYNEKLFF; CDR3 DNA: TGCGCCAGCAGTCAATCGCATGGATATAATGAAAAACTGTTTTTT; J gene: TRBJ1-4; clone size: -; D gene: -; V gene: TRBV23-1
CDR3 protein: CASSFLGNQPQHF; CDR3 DNA: TGTGCCAGCAGTTTTTTAGGGAATCAGCCCCAGCATTTT; J gene: TRBJ1-5; clone size: -; D gene: -; V gene: TRBV6-6
CDR3 protein: CASSFGDGYGYTF; CDR3 DNA: TGTGCCAGCAGCTTTGGGGACGGCTATGGCTACACCTTC; J gene: TRBJ1-2; clone size: -; D gene: -; V gene: TRBV7-8
CDR3 protein: CASSLWTSGRDEQFF; CDR3 DNA: TGTGCCAGCAGTTTATGGACTAGCGGGAGGGATGAGCAGTTCTTC; J gene: TRBJ2-1; clone size: -; D gene: TRBD2; V gene: TRBV27
CDR3 protein: CASSSAGHSYEQYF; CDR3 DNA: TGCGCCAGCAGCTCAGCGGGACACTCCTACGAGCAGTACTTC; J gene: TRBJ2-7; clone size: -; D gene: -; V gene: TRBV5-1
CDR3 protein: CASSQVFRQADNEKLFF; CDR3 DNA: TGCGCCAGCAGCCAAGTATTTCGACAGGCCGATAATGAAAAACTGTTTTTT; J gene: TRBJ1-4; clone size: -; D gene: -; V gene: TRBV5-1
CDR3 protein: CASSLGPESTEAFF; CDR3 DNA: TGTGCCAGCAGCTTAGGTCCCGAGTCCACTGAAGCTTTCTTT; J gene: TRBJ1-1; clone size: -; D gene: -; V gene: TRBV7-3
CDR3 protein: CAIKGVDTIYF; CDR3 DNA: TGTGCCATTAAGGGTGTCGACACCATATATTTT; J gene: TRBJ1-3; clone size: few; D gene: -; V gene: TRBV6-6
CDR3 protein: CASSAPGHGLSNYGYTF; CDR3 DNA: TGTGCCAGCAGCGCTCCGGGACACGGGTTATCTAACTATGGCTACACCTTC; J gene: TRBJ1-2; clone size: -; D gene: -; V gene: TRBV9
CDR3 protein: CASSTGWGTDTQYF; CDR3 DNA: TGTGCCAGCAGTACAGGGTGGGGCACAGATACGCAGTATTTT; J gene: TRBJ2-3; clone size: -; D gene: -; V gene: TRBV27
CDR3 protein: CASSSPDRINGYTF; CDR3 DNA: TGTGCCAGCAGTTCCCCTGACAGAATCAATGGCTACACCTTC; J gene: TRBJ1-2; clone size: -; D gene: -; V gene: TRBV28
CDR3 protein: CASSVDLGRPNEQFF; CDR3 DNA: TGTGCCAGCAGCGTAGACCTAGGACGGCCCAATGAGCAGTTCTTC; J gene: TRBJ2-1; clone size: -; D gene: -; V gene: TRBV9
CDR3 protein: CASSPQGRQPQHF; CDR3 DNA: TGTGCCAGCAGCCCTCAGGGAAGGCAGCCCCAGCATTTT; J gene: TRBJ1-5; clone size: -; D gene: -; V gene: TRBV7-2
CDR3 protein: CASRWRTGELFF; CDR3 DNA: TGTGCCAGCAGATGGCGCACCGGGGAGCTGTTTTTT; J gene: TRBJ2-2; clone size: once; D gene: -; V gene: TRBV7-2
CDR3 protein: CASSADRENIQYF; CDR3 DNA: TGTGCCAGCAGTGCGGACAGGGAAAACATTCAGTACTTC; J gene: TRBJ2-4; clone size: -; D gene: TRBD1; V gene: TRBV7-3
CDR3 protein: CASSLDPSGMVGNTIYF; CDR3 DNA: TGCGCCAGCAGCTTGGATCCCTCAGGGATGGTAGGAAACACCATATATTTT; J gene: TRBJ1-3; clone size: once; D gene: -; V gene: TRBV5-1
CDR3 protein: CASSIAPRLNTEAFF; CDR3 DNA: TGTGCCAGTAGTATAGCCCCCAGGCTGAACACTGAAGCTTTCTTT; J gene: TRBJ1-1; clone size: -; D gene: -; V gene: TRBV19